Listed below are T cell receptor beta chains from one sample, sequenced in a study of shared clonotypes between healthy human individuals. TCRdb's table, derived via immunoSEQ multiplex PCR, lists solely in-frame clones and lacks some. Of more than 2 million clones listed, 85% to 95% were seen once; the top ten hold more than 0.1%. Sequenced sample: naive CD4+ T cells sorted from blood. The receptors were gathered from a young man in good health. The CDR3 runs from the conserved cysteine through the conserved F or W. Each record gives: CDR3 protein, CDR3 DNA, V gene, clone size, J gene, D gene. The D gene is left open where the match is weak. Size tells how often a clone was seen (once, few, many) or the class of an expanded clone, and some rows leave it out.

CASSLAGRGGYTF TGTGCCAGCAGCTTAGCCGGTCGAGGAGGCTACACCTTC TRBV7-8 - TRBJ1-2 -
CASSGQGLVNTEAFF TGTGCCAGCAGTGGCCAGGGTCTTGTGAACACTGAAGCTTTCTTT TRBV6-1 once TRBJ1-1 -
CASSPELVAGGSPLHF TGTGCCAGCAGTCCAGAGTTGGTTGCTGGCGGTTCACCCCTCCACTTT TRBV4-2 - TRBJ1-6 -
CAWSVPAARGGEQYF TGTGCCTGGAGTGTACCGGCCGCCAGAGGTGGCGAGCAGTACTTC TRBV30 once TRBJ2-7 -
CASREGALEQFF TGTGCCAGCAGGGAGGGCGCCCTTGAGCAGTTCTTC TRBV2 once TRBJ2-1 -
CASGLEETQYF TGTGCTAGTGGTTTGGAGGAGACCCAGTACTTC TRBV12-5 many TRBJ2-5 -
CASSRTSGGAYEQYF TGTGCCAGCAGCCGTACTAGCGGGGGGGCGTACGAGCAGTACTTC TRBV7-2 - TRBJ2-7 TRBD2
CASSHRVLEKLFF TGTGCCAGTAGTCACAGGGTTCTCGAAAAACTGTTTTTT TRBV19 - TRBJ1-4 -
CASSQGGWNQETQYF TGTGCCAGCAGCCAAGGGGGGTGGAACCAAGAGACCCAGTACTTC TRBV14 - TRBJ2-5 -
CASSESGAWCADTQYF TGCGCCAGCAGTGAATCAGGCGCATGGTGCGCAGATACGCAGTATTTT TRBV10-1 - TRBJ2-3 -
CASSLDTQGGYGYTF TGTGCCAGCAGCTTAGACACTCAAGGGGGCTATGGCTACACCTTC TRBV11-1 - TRBJ1-2 -
CASSLSQGANYGYTF TGTGCCAGCAGCTTATCGCAGGGCGCGAACTATGGCTACACCTTC TRBV7-9 - TRBJ1-2 -
CAISELGIQYF TGTGCCATCAGTGAGCTAGGAATTCAGTACTTC TRBV10-3 - TRBJ2-4 -
CASSPYQGLPSYNEQFF TGTGCCAGCAGCCCGTACCAGGGACTACCTTCCTACAATGAGCAGTTCTTC TRBV11-1 - TRBJ2-1 TRBD2
CASSGGGVGAAQHF TGTGCCAGCAGTGGGGGCGGGGTGGGAGCGGCCCAGCATTTT TRBV2 - TRBJ1-5 -
CASSAGTGHNTGELFF TGCGCCAGCAGCGCCGGGACAGGCCATAACACCGGGGAGCTGTTTTTT TRBV5-1 - TRBJ2-2 TRBD1
CASLGDRGSEQYF TGTGCCAGCCTAGGGGACAGGGGGTCAGAGCAGTACTTC TRBV6-6 - TRBJ2-7 TRBD1
CASSPSTATGNSDTQYF TGCGCCAGCAGCCCCTCCACTGCGACGGGAAATTCGGATACGCAGTATTTT TRBV5-1 - TRBJ2-3 -
CASSFSGSEGEQYF TGTGCCAGCAGCTTCAGTGGGAGTGAAGGCGAGCAGTACTTC TRBV7-2 - TRBJ2-7 -
CASSLGDFRNQPQHF TGTGCCAGCAGTTTGGGGGACTTTCGCAATCAGCCCCAGCATTTT TRBV28 - TRBJ1-5 -
CASSHGGARGTGELFF TGTGCCAGCAGCCACGGAGGGGCGCGAGGCACCGGGGAGCTGTTTTTT TRBV7-2 - TRBJ2-2 -
CASSWKGRETQYF TGTGCCAGCAGCTGGAAGGGTCGGGAGACCCAGTACTTC TRBV5-8 - TRBJ2-5 -
CASSPQPGGGYTDTQYF TGTGCTAGCAGCCCTCAGCCTGGGGGGGGATACACAGATACGCAGTATTTT TRBV7-7 - TRBJ2-3 TRBD2
CASSLAPAGSLAKNIQYF TGTGCCAGCAGCTTAGCACCGGCGGGGTCCCTAGCCAAAAACATTCAGTACTTC TRBV7-2 - TRBJ2-4 -
CASISGPASEKLFF TGTGCCAGCATTTCAGGACCAGCCAGTGAAAAACTGTTTTTT TRBV6-1 - TRBJ1-4 -
CASSPDRVTAELFF TGTGCCAGCAGTCCGGACAGGGTGACGGCAGAACTGTTTTTT TRBV28 - TRBJ1-4 TRBD1
CASGFPYGYTF TGTGCCAGCGGGTTTCCCTATGGCTACACCTTC TRBV28 - TRBJ1-2 -
CASSQNSGNTIYF TGTGCCAGCAGTCAAAACTCTGGAAACACCATATATTTT TRBV6-1 - TRBJ1-3 -
CASSIGGGTGEQYF TGTGCCAGTAGTATAGGAGGTGGGACGGGCGAGCAGTACTTC TRBV19 - TRBJ2-7 -
CASSLDEYLGDNSPLHF TGTGCCAGCAGCTTAGACGAATACCTCGGGGACAATTCACCCCTCCACTTT TRBV7-9 - TRBJ1-6 -
CASRTYSRSGNTIYF TGTGCCAGCAGGACCTACAGTCGCTCTGGAAACACCATATATTTT TRBV6-1 - TRBJ1-3 -
CASSVAPANYGYTF TGTGCCAGCAGCGTAGCCCCGGCTAACTATGGCTACACCTTC TRBV9 - TRBJ1-2 -
CASSLAGAGVEVKLFF TGCGCCAGCAGCTTGGCAGGGGCCGGGGTGGAGGTAAAACTGTTTTTT TRBV5-1 - TRBJ1-4 -
CASSVAGFNEKLFF TGTGCCAGCAGCGTAGCCGGATTTAATGAAAAACTGTTTTTT TRBV9 once TRBJ1-4 -
CASSSRSSASYEQYF TGTGCCAGCAGCTCTCGGTCTAGCGCTTCCTACGAGCAGTACTTC TRBV9 - TRBJ2-7 -
CASSRVDRDLGEQYF TGTGCCAGCAGCCGGGTGGACAGGGATTTAGGCGAGCAGTACTTC TRBV5-6 - TRBJ2-7 TRBD1
CASTQLVGLFF TGTGCCAGCACTCAACTAGTGGGGCTGTTTTTT TRBV6-5 - TRBJ2-2 -
CASSSLGTSNSYEQYF TGTGCCAGCAGCTCGTTAGGGACTAGCAACTCCTACGAGCAGTACTTC TRBV11-2 - TRBJ2-7 TRBD2
CASRSSGTGPYTF TGTGCCAGCAGGTCATCCGGGACAGGGCCCTACACCTTC TRBV6-5 - TRBJ1-2 TRBD1
CASSLLPSGGAAGELFF TGCGCCAGCAGCTTACTCCCTAGCGGGGGGGCCGCCGGGGAGCTGTTTTTT TRBV5-1 once TRBJ2-2 TRBD2
CASSLPAEVSYEQYF TGTGCCAGCAGTTTACCCGCGGAGGTCTCCTACGAGCAGTACTTC TRBV27 - TRBJ2-7 -
CASSSLPRTSNADTQYF TGTGCCAGCAGCTCCCTCCCCCGGACTAGCAACGCAGATACGCAGTATTTT TRBV7-8 - TRBJ2-3 TRBD2
CASSSARTGKYNEQFF TGTGCCAGCAGCTCAGCCCGGACAGGGAAATACAATGAGCAGTTCTTC TRBV5-6 - TRBJ2-1 TRBD1
CASSENDGQIQYF TGTGCCAGCAGTGAAAACGACGGGCAGATTCAGTACTTC TRBV6-1 - TRBJ2-4 -
CASSVAGRQGNTGELFF TGTGCCAGCAGCGTAGCTGGCCGACAGGGGAACACCGGGGAGCTGTTTTTT TRBV9 - TRBJ2-2 TRBD1
CASSLTGTVDSGANVLTF TGTGCCAGCTCACTAACCGGGACTGTGGACTCTGGGGCCAACGTCCTGACTTTC TRBV18 - TRBJ2-6 -
CASSSWGQGTGEQYF TGTGCCAGCAGCTCGTGGGGACAAGGCACTGGGGAGCAGTACTTC TRBV7-9 - TRBJ2-7 -
CASSLVAGGPGYF TGTGCCAGCAGCTTAGTAGCGGGAGGGCCCGGGTACTTC TRBV5-8 - TRBJ2-5 TRBD2
CAWSSARDFYSNQPQHF TGTGCCTGGAGTTCAGCTCGGGACTTTTATAGCAATCAGCCCCAGCATTTT TRBV30 - TRBJ1-5 -
CASSRDRLNSPLHF TGTGCCAGCAGCCGTGACAGGCTTAATTCACCCCTCCACTTT TRBV7-2 - TRBJ1-6 -
CASTFGTGRGNEQFF TGTGCCAGCACCTTTGGGACAGGACGAGGGAATGAGCAGTTCTTC TRBV2 - TRBJ2-1 TRBD1
CASSSTAGNTIYF TGTGCCAGCAGTTCAACTGCGGGAAACACCATATATTTT TRBV6-5 - TRBJ1-3 -
CASSDSGQETYEQYF TGTGCCAGTAGTGATTCGGGACAGGAGACCTACGAGCAGTACTTC TRBV19 once TRBJ2-7 TRBD1
CASRLGGSVYEQYF TGTGCCAGCAGGCTCGGGGGATCGGTCTACGAGCAGTACTTC TRBV6-5 - TRBJ2-7 -
CASSQESGIGELFF TGCGCCAGCAGCCAAGAATCAGGGATCGGGGAGCTGTTTTTT TRBV4-3 once TRBJ2-2 -
CASSDLGGQPQHF TGTGCCAGCAGCGACCTAGGGGGACAGCCCCAGCATTTT TRBV11-2 many TRBJ1-5 -